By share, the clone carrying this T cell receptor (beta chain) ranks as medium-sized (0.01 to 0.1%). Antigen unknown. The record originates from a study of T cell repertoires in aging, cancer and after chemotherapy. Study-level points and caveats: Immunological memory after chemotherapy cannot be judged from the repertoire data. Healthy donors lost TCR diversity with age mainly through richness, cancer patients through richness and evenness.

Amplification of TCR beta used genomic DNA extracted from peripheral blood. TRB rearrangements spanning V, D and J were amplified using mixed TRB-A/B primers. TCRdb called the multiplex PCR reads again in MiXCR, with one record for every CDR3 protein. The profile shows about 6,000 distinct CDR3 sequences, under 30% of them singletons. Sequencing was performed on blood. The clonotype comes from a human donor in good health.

CDR3 sequence: CASSFSGYTEAFF. CDR3 DNA sequence: TGTGCCAGCAGTTTCTCAGGGTACACTGAAGCTTTCTTT. V usage is TRBV27 and J usage is TRBJ1-1; D possibly corresponds to TRBD1 (5 bases). The CDR3 totals 13 residues. V was pared by 3 bases and J by 3 bases, with 8 bases between. The germline V gene encodes CDR1 MNHEY and CDR2 SMNVEV (reference sequence).